This T cell receptor (beta chain) was sequenced during a study of CD8+CD57+ T cells in acquired aplastic anemia. About this clonotype: Its target is unknown.

Genomic DNA was employed as the template in profiling TCR beta VDJ and CDR3. One entry per CDR3 protein results from TCRdb running MiXCR on the reads. The table records 180,000 or so distinct CDR3 sequences, roughly 50% of them present only once. With 7 bases clipped from V and 1 base from J, the junction kept 5 bases outside the gene matches. The CDR3 contains 14 residues. Germline assignment: CDR1 SNHLY and CDR2 FYNNEI. General study points: Patients shared approximately 30 CD8+ CDR3 sequences with controls. Patients were compared with controls for CD8+ Simpson's diversity, and no significant difference emerged.

Sequenced patients had shown CD8+CD57+ cell expansion by flow cytometry. Diagnosis of severe acquired aplastic anemia applied to all patients. No patient had been given any therapy when blood was sampled. The clonotype originates from a human donor with aplastic anemia. The specimen was sorted CD4+, CD8+, or CD8+CD57+ T cells (not recorded which) from PBMCs. The chain couples TRBV2 to TRBJ1-1, with 8 nucleotides matching TRBD1. The CDR3 reads CASTGQGSNTEAFF. CDR3 in DNA: TGTGCCAGCACTGGACAGGGATCGAACACTGAAGCTTTCTTT.